Given below is one T cell receptor (beta chain) in context. Its target antigen remains unknown. Nothing much larger sits one base from this clone, and base qualities are not available. This sample is part of a study of control samples from healthy donors and cancer patients (dated by TCRdb to the early 2020s). For this chain, trimming is 5 bases at the V end and 1 base at the J end, and the number of junction bases without a gene match is 8. The CDR3 goes from the cysteine to the phenylalanine over 16 residues. Only the CDR3 DNA is retained, 48 bases long and in frame from the first base. From a lookup of the germline V gene, CDR1 and CDR2 are SGHNT and YENEEA. Library preparation was by the immunoSEQ multiplex PCR assay. TCRdb obtained this table from immuneACCESS and retained in-frame rearrangements with V and J assigned. These tables miss some clones; where compared with another copy, unresolved V genes account for less than half of the shortfall, and the remainder is unexplained. The sample table holds 65,000 to 100,000 clones, of which 70% to 90% were seen once. The top ten clones comprise 20% of the sample.

Recombination joined TRBV11-3 with TRBJ1-3, with 7 middle bases fitting TRBD1. The receptor was isolated from a man aged 50-59 years in good health. Sequenced sample: blood. For the CDR3, the sequence is CASSPQAGQSGNTIYF. At the DNA level, the sequence is TGTGCCAGCAGCCCCCAGGCGGGACAGTCTGGAAACACCATATATTTT. With the portions outside the CDR3 filled from the reference TRBV11-3 and TRBJ1-3 genes, the complete variable region becomes EAGVVQSPRYKIIEKKQPVAFWCNPISGHNTLYWYLQNLGQGPELLIRYENEEAVDDSQLPKDRFSAERLKGVDSTLKIQPAELGDSAVYLCASSPQAGQSGNTIYFGEGSWLTVV.